Shown below are 12 T cell receptor beta chains from a single sample sequenced in a study of blood T cell repertoires in COVID-19. Sequencing used immunoSEQ multiplex PCR; TCRdb keeps in-frame clones, though not all of them. The data hold about 3,700 clones, with approximately 89% observed a single time. Sequenced material: peripheral blood. The receptor source for this set is a woman aged 70 to 79 with active COVID-19.

This chain links TRBV24-1 with TRBJ2-1; the match to TRBD1 covers 10 bases. The germline V gene has CDR1 KGHDR and CDR2 SFDVKD. The V and J ends lost 4 bases and 3 bases, in that order; junction bases with no gene match: 2. This CDR3 region has 15 residues. The DNA for the CDR3 is TGTGCCACCAGTGACGGACAGGGGGGCTACAATGAGCAGTTCTTC. Its protein is CATSDGQGGYNEQFF.

The chain couples TRBV7-2 to TRBJ2-5, with TRBD2 as a possible D gene (6 bases). There are 13 residues in the CDR3. Germline values: CDR1 SGHTA, CDR2 FQGNSA. V was shortened by 3 bases and J by 5 bases, with 10 bases between the two germline ends. The CDR3 DNA reads TGTGCCAGCAGCTTGGCCGGAGGGGAGACCCAGTACTTC. Its protein is CASSLAGGETQYF.

V is TRBV9 and J is TRBJ1-4; 9 positions match TRBD1. Unmatched junction bases numbered 4, after V lost 3 bases and J lost 7 bases. Germline V lookup: CDR1 SGDLS, CDR2 YYNGEE. The CDR3 totals 14 residues. The CDR3 bases are TGTGCCAGCAGCGCCGGGACAGGGTTTGAAAAACTGTTTTTT. It translates to CASSAGTGFEKLFF.

This clone was seen only once. The chain combines TRBV5-4 with TRBJ2-2; 8 nucleotides match TRBD1. CDR1 SGHNT and CDR2 YYREEE come from the germline V gene (reference sequence). V was clipped by 0 bases and J by 7 bases; unmatched bases: 8. This CDR3 has 16 amino acids. The CDR3 coding sequence is TGTGCCAGCAGCTTGGCCGGCAGGGGGCAACTCGGGGAGCTGTTTTTT. Translation: CASSLAGRGQLGELFF.

The CDR3 loop reads CASSYLGGSYEQYF. Written as DNA, the CDR3 is TGTGCCAGCAGTTACCTTGGCGGCTCCTACGAGCAGTACTTC. This rearrangement joins TRBV6-6 to TRBJ2-7; no clear D gene. The germline CDR1 and CDR2 sequences are MNHNY and SVGAGI (reference sequence). Trimming left V 2 bases short and J 0 bases short, with 8 bases between. The CDR3 sequence is 14 residues long.

The chain uses TRBV9 and TRBJ2-5, with 11 bases identical to TRBD1. The V gene end was trimmed by 0 bases and the J gene end by 1 base; junction bases not matched to a gene: 5. The germline V gene encodes CDR1 SGDLS and CDR2 YYNGEE. The CDR3 has 17 residues. The CDR3 sequence: CASSVAPGTGGQETQYF. The CDR3, as DNA: TGTGCCAGCAGCGTAGCCCCCGGGACAGGGGGCCAAGAGACCCAGTACTTC. Full variable domain (outside the CDR3, taken from reference TRBV9 and TRBJ2-5): DSGVTQTPKHLITATGQRVTLRCSPRSGDLSVYWYQQSLDQGLQFLIQYYNGEERAKGNILERFSAQQFPDLHSELNLSSLELGDSALYFCASSVAPGTGGQETQYFGPGTRLLVL.

The chain is built from TRBV5-1 and TRBJ1-3; TRBD1 agrees at 8 bases. The CDR3 is 14 amino acids. Germline V CDR1 and CDR2: SGHRS, YFSETQ. V lost 4 bases to trimming and J lost 5 bases; unmatched junction nucleotides: 5. The CDR3 sequence is CASSQGTGRNTIYF. CDR3 coding DNA: TGCGCCAGCAGCCAAGGGACAGGAAGAAACACCATATATTTT.

CDR3 DNA sequence: TGTGCCAGCAGCTCCGGACTCCGACTTGGCAATCAGCCCCAGCATTTT. Its translation: CASSSGLRLGNQPQHF. The chain employs TRBV5-5 and TRBJ1-5; D is unclear. The CDR3 spans 16 residues. CDR1 SGHKS and CDR2 YYEKEE come from the germline V gene (reference sequence). Trimming stripped 3 bases from V and 2 bases from J, with 15 bases between.

The V and J genes are TRBV7-3 and TRBJ2-1; TRBD2 might be the D (6 bases). The CDR3 is 15 residues long. Germline CDR1 SGHTA, CDR2 FQGTGA. The V end lost 4 bases, the J end lost 1 base, and 11 bases lay between the germline ends. As DNA, the CDR3 is TGTGCCAGCAGCTCGTCGGGACTGTCCTACAATGAGCAGTTCTTC. Residues: CASSSSGLSYNEQFF.

The chain has TRBV11-3 and TRBJ2-5; TRBD2 matches at 10 bases. Trimming cost V 0 bases and J 5 bases; bases outside gene matches: 9. From germline, CDR1 is SGHNT and CDR2 YENEEA. The CDR3 is made up of 17 amino acids. The CDR3 DNA reads TGTGCCAGCAGCTTAGACGCCAGCGGGGGGGCGTGGGAGACCCAGTACTTC. It is translated as CASSLDASGGAWETQYF. Using reference TRBV11-3 and TRBJ2-5 for the parts outside the CDR3, the full variable domain is EAGVVQSPRYKIIEKKQPVAFWCNPISGHNTLYWYLQNLGQGPELLIRYENEEAVDDSQLPKDRFSAERLKGVDSTLKIQPAELGDSAVYLCASSLDASGGAWETQYFGPGTRLLVL.

This chain uses TRBV6-1 with TRBJ1-5, with D possibly TRBD1 on 6 matching bases. The V gene lost 3 bases and the J gene lost 3 bases, with 12 bases spanning the gap. From germline, CDR1 is MNHNS and CDR2 SASEGT. The CDR3 is 15 amino acids. The CDR3 reads CASSDQGPLNQPQHF. CDR3 coding DNA: TGTGCCAGCAGTGATCAGGGGCCTCTCAATCAGCCCCAGCATTTT.

The rearrangement links TRBV9 to TRBJ1-1, with 8 bases aligning to TRBD1. Unmatched junction bases numbered 4, after V lost 2 bases and J lost 1 base. Germline CDR1 and CDR2: SGDLS and YYNGEE. This CDR3 contains 15 residues. The CDR3 bases are TGTGCCAGCAGCGTTGAAGGACAGGGGAACACTGAAGCTTTCTTT. The encoded protein is CASSVEGQGNTEAFF.